Listed below are T cell receptor beta chains from one sample, sequenced in a study of long-term antiretroviral therapy in people with HIV. The table came from immunoSEQ multiplex PCR; TCRdb's copy has only in-frame clones and leaves some out. The sample carries approximately 28,000 clones, less than 90% recorded once. The sequencing here drew on unsorted PBMCs, taken 2 years after starting antiretroviral therapy. These receptors were obtained from a man aged 50 or older with HIV. CDR3s include the opening cysteine and the closing phenylalanine or tryptophan. The D gene is left open where the match is weak. Size is stated for part of the rows, as once, few or many counts, or as a class when the clone is expanded.

j_call clone_size d_call v_call cdr3_nt cdr3_aa
TRBJ2-3 NA TRBD1 TRBV12-5 TGTGCTAGTGGTTCCCGAACAGGGGGAAGCACAGATACGCAGTATTTT CASGSRTGGSTDTQYF
TRBJ1-1 once NA TRBV5-1 TGCGCCAGCAGCTTGTCAGGGAGGGATACTGAAGCTTTCTTT CASSLSGRDTEAFF
TRBJ2-1 NA TRBD2 TRBV9 TGTGCCAGCAGCGGAGGGACTAGCGGGGGGTTCGAGCAGTTCTTC CASSGGTSGGFEQFF
TRBJ2-1 NA NA TRBV25-1 TGTGCCAGCGGTCTCGGGGGCTACAATGAGCAGTTCTTC CASGLGGYNEQFF
TRBJ2-7 NA NA TRBV7-9 TGTGCCAGCAGCTTAGGAGGGGGGTTCCACGAGCAGTACTTC CASSLGGGFHEQYF
TRBJ1-5 NA TRBD1 TRBV30 TGTGCCTTAGGACAGGGGGCCCAGCCCCAGCATTTT CALGQGAQPQHF
TRBJ1-1 NA TRBD1 TRBV18 TGTGCCAGCTCACCTCGGACAGGGGCTGAAGCTTTCTTT CASSPRTGAEAFF
TRBJ2-2 once NA TRBV19 TGTGCCAGTAGTATCGGGGGGCTCACCGGGGAGCTGTTTTTT CASSIGGLTGELFF
TRBJ1-1 few NA TRBV5-6 TGTGCCAGCACCCGGGAAGGGAACACTGAAGCTTTCTTT CASTREGNTEAFF
TRBJ2-3 NA TRBD2 TRBV14 TGTGCCAGCAGCCAAGCAATTAGCGGGAGATATACGCAGTATTTT CASSQAISGRYTQYF
TRBJ1-6 NA NA TRBV27 TGTGCCAGCAGTTCCGGGTACTCACCCCTCCACTTT CASSSGYSPLHF
TRBJ1-6 NA NA TRBV4-1 TGCGCCAGCAGCCAAGATCCGAGTGGCAGGGGACTTTCACCCCTCCACTTT CASSQDPSGRGLSPLHF
TRBJ2-1 NA NA TRBV15 TGTGCCACCAGCACACCTAGGGGAGCGGGTTGGGACTACAATGAGCAGTTCTTC CATSTPRGAGWDYNEQFF
TRBJ2-3 once TRBD2 TRBV5-5 TGTGCCAGCAGCTCTAGCGGGGGTACAGATACGCAGTATTTT CASSSSGGTDTQYF
TRBJ2-2 once NA TRBV11-2 TGTGCCAGCAGCTTAGAGGTGGTTACCGGGGAGCTGTTTTTT CASSLEVVTGELFF
TRBJ1-5 NA NA TRBV7-2 TGTGCCAGCAGCTTAGGGGCCCTTAGCAATCAGCCCCAGCATTTT CASSLGALSNQPQHF
TRBJ1-2 NA NA TRBV19 TGTGCCAGTAGTACCTCACTGGACTATGGCTACACCTTC CASSTSLDYGYTF
TRBJ1-2 NA TRBD1 TRBV7-2 TGTGCCAGCAGCCCTGGGACAGGCGACTATGGCTACACCTTC CASSPGTGDYGYTF
TRBJ2-3 NA TRBD1 TRBV7-9 TGTGCCAGCAGCCCGCCGGGACAGGGAAGCACAGATACGCAGTATTTT CASSPPGQGSTDTQYF
TRBJ2-1 NA NA TRBV28 TGTGCCAGCAGACTTTGGCAGAACAATGAGCAGTTCTTC CASRLWQNNEQFF
TRBJ2-5 NA NA TRBV10-2 TGCGCCAGCAGTGAGATCCCCGACAGGACCAGGGGAGAGACCCAGTACTTC CASSEIPDRTRGETQYF
TRBJ2-5 NA NA TRBV9 TGTGCCAGCAGCGCGGGGGAGGAGACCCAGTACTTC CASSAGEETQYF
TRBJ2-5 NA TRBD2 TRBV29-1 TGCAGCTTTCCCGGGGGGGAGACCCAGTACTTC CSFPGGETQYF
TRBJ2-7 NA NA TRBV27 TGTGCCAGCAGTCCATCCGTAGGCACAGCCTACGAGCAGTACTTC CASSPSVGTAYEQYF
TRBJ2-2 NA NA TRBV6-1 TGTGCCACCCAGACCCAGGCGAACACCGGGGAGCTGTTTTTT CATQTQANTGELFF
TRBJ2-2 NA TRBD1 TRBV7-9 TGTGCCAGCAGCGTGCTTCCCGGGACAGCGAACACCGGGGAGCTGTTTTTT CASSVLPGTANTGELFF
TRBJ2-5 NA NA TRBV6-6 TGTGCCAGCAGTTTTTTAGGGGGGGGTCCGGGGACCCAGTACTTC CASSFLGGGPGTQYF
TRBJ2-5 NA TRBD2 TRBV28 TGTGCCAGCAGGGACCAAGGCGGGAGTAGAGAGACCCAGTACTTC CASRDQGGSRETQYF
TRBJ2-3 NA NA TRBV7-9 TGTGCCAGCGGGATAGAGGTTCGGGATACGCAGTATTTT CASGIEVRDTQYF
TRBJ1-6 NA NA TRBV6-1 TGTGCCAGCGCCTTCAGCTCCTATAATTCACCCCTCCACTTT CASAFSSYNSPLHF
TRBJ2-1 NA NA TRBV7-2 TGTGCCAGCAGCCCGCCCGGGTACACGGTCGGGAATGAGCAGTTCTTC CASSPPGYTVGNEQFF
TRBJ2-5 NA NA TRBV5-6 TGTGCCAGCAGCTTGGCGGGCAGGGGAGAGACCCAGTACTTC CASSLAGRGETQYF
TRBJ1-2 once TRBD1 TRBV20-1 TGCAGTGCAACAGGGGACTATGGCTACACCTTC CSATGDYGYTF
TRBJ2-7 NA NA TRBV27 TGTGCCAGCAGTTTATCCCCCTTCGACTTCTACGAGCAGTACTTC CASSLSPFDFYEQYF
TRBJ2-7 NA NA TRBV12-5 TGTGCTAGTGGTTTGGCTGAAGCGGGACAGCTCTACGAGCAGTACTTC CASGLAEAGQLYEQYF
TRBJ2-7 NA TRBD1 TRBV7-9 TGTGCCAGCAGCTTAGGGGACAGGGGGCCGCAGAGTTACGAGCAGTACTTC CASSLGDRGPQSYEQYF
TRBJ2-7 NA TRBD2 TRBV19 TGTGCCAGTAGTATAGCGGGGGGTAGCGCAACCTACGAGCAGTACTTC CASSIAGGSATYEQYF
TRBJ1-2 NA TRBD1 TRBV4-3 TGCGCCAGCAGCCAGCGGGACAGGGGGAGCTATGGCTACACCTTC CASSQRDRGSYGYTF
TRBJ2-7 NA NA TRBV4-3 TGCGCCAGCAGCCAAGCTTTGCACGGTAACTACGAGCAGTACTTC CASSQALHGNYEQYF
TRBJ1-5 NA NA TRBV4-1 TGCGCCAGCAGCGCGGACAATAATCAGCCCCAGCATTTT CASSADNNQPQHF
TRBJ1-1 NA NA TRBV7-9 TGTGCCAGCAGCTCGGCGGGGGCCGAAGCTTTCTTT CASSSAGAEAFF
TRBJ1-5 NA NA TRBV18 TGTGCCAGCTCACATGGGAGGGGAAATCAGCCCCAGCATTTT CASSHGRGNQPQHF
TRBJ2-5 NA NA TRBV7-2 TGTGCCAGCAGCTCCTACGGGAGCCAAGAGACCCAGTACTTC CASSSYGSQETQYF
TRBJ2-1 NA NA TRBV27 TGTGCCAGCAGTTTAATCGGGCAGACCTCCTACAATGAGCAGTTCTTC CASSLIGQTSYNEQFF
TRBJ1-2 NA NA TRBV27 TGTGCCAGCAGTTTATACGGACAGCTATTGTTAGCTGGCTACACCTTC CASSLYGQLLLAGYTF
TRBJ1-4 once NA TRBV7-8 TGTGCCAGCAGCCTCCGGGGGGATAATGAAAAACTGTTTTTT CASSLRGDNEKLFF
TRBJ1-5 once NA TRBV30 TGTGCCTGGAGTTCGGGAGTGGGGAATCAGCCCCAGCATTTT CAWSSGVGNQPQHF
TRBJ2-2 NA NA TRBV27 TGTGCCAGCAGTTTATCGGACACCGGGGAGCTGTTTTTT CASSLSDTGELFF
TRBJ1-1 NA NA TRBV29-1 TGCAGCGTTGCCATCGGACAGTGGAACACTGAAGCTTTCTTT CSVAIGQWNTEAFF
TRBJ1-3 once NA TRBV5-1 TGCGCCAGCAGCTTGGTTGGTCCTTCCTCTGGAAACACCATATATTTT CASSLVGPSSGNTIYF
TRBJ1-1 NA NA TRBV10-3 TGTGCCATCGCTGCAGGGTTGAACACTGAAGCTTTCTTT CAIAAGLNTEAFF
TRBJ1-2 NA TRBD1 TRBV6-6 TGTGCCAGCAGTCGACGGGACAGCAACTATGGCTACACCTTC CASSRRDSNYGYTF